Listed here is a single T cell receptor (beta chain). Its antigen remains unidentified. The data are from a study of identical twins. The CDR3 is made up of 13 amino acids. Germline V lookup: CDR1 MNHNS, CDR2 SASEGT. Trimming cost V 5 bases and J 12 bases, with 19 bases left between them. Notes on the study in general: Models underestimated how often monozygotic twins shared out-of-frame TCR alpha.

A universal primer site came from template switching; cDNA carried unique molecular identifiers. TCRdb ran MiXCR on the 5' RACE reads and lists one entry per CDR3 protein. Of some 500,000 distinct CDR3 sequences in the sample, approximately 14% were seen once. The data were also submitted as part of a second study, on yellow fever vaccine responses in identical twins.

The sample was CD4+ T cells sorted from blood. This TCR was sampled from a young woman in good health. The genes are TRBV6-1 and TRBJ1-2; maybe TRBD1 (6 bases). CDR3 DNA: TGTGCCAGCAGTCCCCAGTGGACAGATAAAAACACCTTC. Translation gives CASSPQWTDKNTF.